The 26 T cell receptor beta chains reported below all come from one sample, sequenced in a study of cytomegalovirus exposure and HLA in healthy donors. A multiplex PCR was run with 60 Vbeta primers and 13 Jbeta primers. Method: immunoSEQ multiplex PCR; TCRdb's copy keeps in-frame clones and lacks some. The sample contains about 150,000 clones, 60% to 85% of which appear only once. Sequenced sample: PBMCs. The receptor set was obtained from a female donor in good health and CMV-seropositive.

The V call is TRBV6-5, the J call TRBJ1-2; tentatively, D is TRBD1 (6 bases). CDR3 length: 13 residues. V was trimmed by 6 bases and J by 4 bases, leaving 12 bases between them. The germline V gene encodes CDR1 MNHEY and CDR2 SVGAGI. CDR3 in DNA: TGTGCCAGCAGACAGCCAGGGGCCTATGGCTACACCTTC. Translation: CASRQPGAYGYTF.

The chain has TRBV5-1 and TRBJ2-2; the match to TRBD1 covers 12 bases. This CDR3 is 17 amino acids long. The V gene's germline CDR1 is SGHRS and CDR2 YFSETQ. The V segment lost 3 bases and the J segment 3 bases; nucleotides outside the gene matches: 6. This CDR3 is CASSWGQGAGDTGELFF. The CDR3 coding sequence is TGCGCCAGCAGCTGGGGACAGGGGGCAGGAGACACCGGGGAGCTGTTTTTT.

The CDR3 region has the DNA TGTGCCAGCACCTGGACAGCCCTCAACTATGGCTACACCTTC. The encoded protein is CASTWTALNYGYTF. V usage is TRBV6-1 and J usage is TRBJ1-2, with D tentatively TRBD1 (6 bases). Germline CDR1 reads MNHNS; CDR2 reads SASEGT. V was trimmed by 7 bases and J by 2 bases, leaving 14 bases between them. The CDR3 extends over 14 amino acids.

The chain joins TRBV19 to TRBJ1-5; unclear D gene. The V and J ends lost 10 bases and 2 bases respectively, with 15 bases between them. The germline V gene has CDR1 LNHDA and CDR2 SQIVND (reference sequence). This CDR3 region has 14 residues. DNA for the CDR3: TGTGCCACCAGGCCCCCGAGGGGCAATCAGCCCCAGCATTTT. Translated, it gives CATRPPRGNQPQHF.

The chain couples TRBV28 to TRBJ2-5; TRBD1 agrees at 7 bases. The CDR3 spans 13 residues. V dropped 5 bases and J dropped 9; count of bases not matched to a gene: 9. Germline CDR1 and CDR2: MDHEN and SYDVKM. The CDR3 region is CASSLTGARSQYF. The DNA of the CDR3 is TGTGCCAGCAGTCTAACAGGGGCGCGGTCCCAGTACTTC.

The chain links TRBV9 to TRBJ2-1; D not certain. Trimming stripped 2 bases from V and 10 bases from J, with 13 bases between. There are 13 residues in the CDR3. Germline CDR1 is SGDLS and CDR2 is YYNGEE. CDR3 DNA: TGTGCCAGCAGCGTTGGGTGGCGAGCGGAGCAGTTCTTC. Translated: CASSVGWRAEQFF.

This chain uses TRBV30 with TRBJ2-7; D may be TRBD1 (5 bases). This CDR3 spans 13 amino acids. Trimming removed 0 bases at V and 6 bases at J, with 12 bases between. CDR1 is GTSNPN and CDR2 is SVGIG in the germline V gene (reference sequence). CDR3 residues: CAWSVQVDSEQYF. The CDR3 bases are TGTGCCTGGAGTGTACAGGTAGACAGCGAGCAGTACTTC.

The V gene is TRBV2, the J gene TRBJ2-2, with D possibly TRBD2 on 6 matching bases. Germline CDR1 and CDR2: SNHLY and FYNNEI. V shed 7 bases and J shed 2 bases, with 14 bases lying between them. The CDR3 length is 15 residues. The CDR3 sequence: CASNSLAPNTGELFF. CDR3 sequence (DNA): TGTGCCAGCAATAGTCTAGCGCCAAACACCGGGGAGCTGTTTTTT.

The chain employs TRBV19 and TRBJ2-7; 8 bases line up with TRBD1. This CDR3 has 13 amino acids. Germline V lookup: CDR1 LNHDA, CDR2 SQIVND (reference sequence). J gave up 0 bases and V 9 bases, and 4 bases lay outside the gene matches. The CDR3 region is CASSTGASYEQYF. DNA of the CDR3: TGTGCCAGCTCGACAGGGGCCTCCTACGAGCAGTACTTC. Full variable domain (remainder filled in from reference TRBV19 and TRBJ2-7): DGGITQSPKYLFRKEGQNVTLSCEQNLNHDAMYWYRQDPGQGLRLIYYSQIVNDFQKGDIAEGYSVSREKKESFPLTVTSAQKNPTAFYLCASSTGASYEQYFGPGTRLTVT.

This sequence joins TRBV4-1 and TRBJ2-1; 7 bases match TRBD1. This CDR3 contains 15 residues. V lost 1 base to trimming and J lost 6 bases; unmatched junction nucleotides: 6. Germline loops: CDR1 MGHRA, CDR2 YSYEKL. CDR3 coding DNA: TGCGCCAGCAGCCAAGGACAGGGAGTAGGCAATGAGCAGTTCTTC. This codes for CASSQGQGVGNEQFF.

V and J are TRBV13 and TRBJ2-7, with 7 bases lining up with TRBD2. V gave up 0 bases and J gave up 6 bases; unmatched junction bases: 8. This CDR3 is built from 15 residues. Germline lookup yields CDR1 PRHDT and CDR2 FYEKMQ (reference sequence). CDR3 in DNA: TGTGCCAGCAGCTTAGGGGGAGGGCCTAATCTCGAGCAGTACTTC. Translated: CASSLGGGPNLEQYF. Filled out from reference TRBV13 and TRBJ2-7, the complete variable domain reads AAGVIQSPRHLIKEKRETATLKCYPIPRHDTVYWYQQGPGQDPQFLISFYEKMQSDKGSIPDRFSAQQFSDYHSELNMSSLELGDSALYFCASSLGGGPNLEQYFGPGTRLTVT.

The DNA for the CDR3 is TGTGCCAGTACCCGGGGAGGGAGGGTCAATCAGCCCCAGCATTTT. Its protein is CASTRGGRVNQPQHF. The chain carries TRBV19 and TRBJ1-5; unclear D gene. This CDR3 is built from 15 residues. The germline V gene encodes CDR1 LNHDA and CDR2 SQIVND (reference sequence). Trimming took 7 bases from V and 3 from J, leaving 16 bases between them.

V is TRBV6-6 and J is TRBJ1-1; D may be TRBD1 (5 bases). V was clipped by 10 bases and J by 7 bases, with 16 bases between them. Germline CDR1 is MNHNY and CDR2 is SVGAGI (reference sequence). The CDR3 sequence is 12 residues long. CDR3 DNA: TGTGCCACCCGAGATGGGAGGGGTGAAGCTTTCTTT. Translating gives CATRDGRGEAFF.

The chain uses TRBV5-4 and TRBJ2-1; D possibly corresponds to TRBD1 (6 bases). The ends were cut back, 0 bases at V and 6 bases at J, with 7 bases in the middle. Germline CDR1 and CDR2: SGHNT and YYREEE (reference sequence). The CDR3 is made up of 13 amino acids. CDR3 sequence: CASSLAQGNEQFF. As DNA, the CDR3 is TGTGCCAGCAGCTTGGCACAGGGCAATGAGCAGTTCTTC.

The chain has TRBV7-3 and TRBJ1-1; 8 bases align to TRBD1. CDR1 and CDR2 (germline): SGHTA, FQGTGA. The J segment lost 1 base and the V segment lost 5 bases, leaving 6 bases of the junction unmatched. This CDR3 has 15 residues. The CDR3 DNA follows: TGTGCCAGCAGCCCCTCCGGGACAGGGAACACTGAAGCTTTCTTT. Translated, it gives CASSPSGTGNTEAFF.

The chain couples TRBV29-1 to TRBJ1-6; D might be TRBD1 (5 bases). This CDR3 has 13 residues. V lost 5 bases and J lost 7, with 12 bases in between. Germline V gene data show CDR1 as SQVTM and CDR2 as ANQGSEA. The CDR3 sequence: CSVSRGENSPLHF. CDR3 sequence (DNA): TGCAGCGTTTCCCGGGGGGAGAATTCACCCCTCCACTTT.

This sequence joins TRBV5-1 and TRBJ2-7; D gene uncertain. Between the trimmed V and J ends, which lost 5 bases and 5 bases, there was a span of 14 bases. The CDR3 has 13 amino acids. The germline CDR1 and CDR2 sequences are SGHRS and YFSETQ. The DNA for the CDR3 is TGCGCCAGCAGGGCCGGCGCCCGGGACGAGCAGTACTTC. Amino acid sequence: CASRAGARDEQYF.

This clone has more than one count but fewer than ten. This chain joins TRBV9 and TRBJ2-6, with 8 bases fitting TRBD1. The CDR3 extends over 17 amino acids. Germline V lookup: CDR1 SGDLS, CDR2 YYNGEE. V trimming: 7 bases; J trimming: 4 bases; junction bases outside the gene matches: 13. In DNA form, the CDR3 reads TGTGCCAGCGGATCGACAGGGGCCCGCCCGGGGGCCAACGTCCTGACTTTC. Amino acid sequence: CASGSTGARPGANVLTF.

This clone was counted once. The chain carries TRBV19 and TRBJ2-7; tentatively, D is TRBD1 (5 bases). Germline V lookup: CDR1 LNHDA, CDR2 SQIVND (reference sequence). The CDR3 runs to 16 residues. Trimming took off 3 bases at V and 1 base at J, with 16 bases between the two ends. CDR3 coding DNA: TGTGCCAGTAGTATTCTAGACAGCCAAATTTCCTACGAGCAGTACTTC. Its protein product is CASSILDSQISYEQYF.

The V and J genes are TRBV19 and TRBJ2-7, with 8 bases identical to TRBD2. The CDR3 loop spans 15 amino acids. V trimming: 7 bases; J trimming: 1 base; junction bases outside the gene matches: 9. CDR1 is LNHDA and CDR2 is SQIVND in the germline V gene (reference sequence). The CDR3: CASTLSSGGSYEQYF. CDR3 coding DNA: TGTGCCAGTACCCTGTCGTCGGGGGGGTCCTACGAGCAGTACTTC.

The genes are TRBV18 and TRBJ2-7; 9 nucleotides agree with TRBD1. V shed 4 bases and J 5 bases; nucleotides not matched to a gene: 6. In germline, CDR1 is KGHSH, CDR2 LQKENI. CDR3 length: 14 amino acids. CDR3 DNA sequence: TGTGCCAGCTCACGAGGACAGGGGCTAAACGAGCAGTACTTC. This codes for CASSRGQGLNEQYF.

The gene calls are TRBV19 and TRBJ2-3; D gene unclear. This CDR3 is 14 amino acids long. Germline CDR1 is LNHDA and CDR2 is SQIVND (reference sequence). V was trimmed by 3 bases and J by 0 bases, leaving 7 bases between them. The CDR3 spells CASSIQVSTDTQYF. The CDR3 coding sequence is TGTGCCAGTAGTATTCAGGTTAGCACAGATACGCAGTATTTT.

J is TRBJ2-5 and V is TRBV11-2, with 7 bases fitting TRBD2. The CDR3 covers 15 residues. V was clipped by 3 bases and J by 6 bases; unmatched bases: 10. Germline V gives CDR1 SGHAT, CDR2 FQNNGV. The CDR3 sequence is CASSLAAAGAQTQYF. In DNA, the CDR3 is TGTGCCAGCAGCTTGGCTGCTGCGGGAGCACAGACCCAGTACTTC.

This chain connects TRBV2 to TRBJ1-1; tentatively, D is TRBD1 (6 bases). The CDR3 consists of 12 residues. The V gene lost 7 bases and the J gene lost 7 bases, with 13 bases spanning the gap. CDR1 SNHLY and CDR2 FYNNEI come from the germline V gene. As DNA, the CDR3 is TGTGCCAGCACTGGGGGCGTGAGTGAAGCTTTCTTT. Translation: CASTGGVSEAFF. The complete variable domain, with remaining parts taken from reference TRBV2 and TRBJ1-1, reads EPEVTQTPSHQVTQMGQEVILRCVPISNHLYFYWYRQILGQKVEFLVSFYNNEISEKSEIFDDQFSVERPDGSNFTLKIRSTKLEDSAMYFCASTGGVSEAFFGQGTRLTVV.

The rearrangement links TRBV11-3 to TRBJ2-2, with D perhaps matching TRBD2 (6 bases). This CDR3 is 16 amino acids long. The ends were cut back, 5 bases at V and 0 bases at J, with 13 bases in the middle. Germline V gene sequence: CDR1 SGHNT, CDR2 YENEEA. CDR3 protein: CASSRRDDANTGELFF. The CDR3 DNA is TGTGCCAGCAGCAGGCGGGACGACGCGAACACCGGGGAGCTGTTTTTT.

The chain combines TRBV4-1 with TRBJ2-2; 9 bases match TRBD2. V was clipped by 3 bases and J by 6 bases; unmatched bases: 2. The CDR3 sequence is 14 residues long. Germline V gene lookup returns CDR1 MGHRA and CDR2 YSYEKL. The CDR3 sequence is CASSHRLAAGELFF. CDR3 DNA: TGCGCCAGCAGCCACCGACTAGCGGCCGGGGAGCTGTTTTTT.